In this sample, the clone carrying this T cell receptor beta chain turned up a few times. Repertoires were generated with immunoSEQ multiplex PCR, while TCRdb's copy carries only in-frame clones and drops some. This sample carries approximately 84,000 clones, 89% of them seen once, and the ten largest clones take approximately 0.19%. Peripheral blood came from all dose cohorts at three timepoints. This CDR3 contains 13 residues. V was cut by 0 bases and J by 5 bases, with 8 bases left in between. Germline V CDR1 and CDR2: SGHDT, YYEEEE. This sample is drawn from a study of OX40 agonist ivuxolimab in advanced cancers. About the research overall: Intravenous ivuxolimab was administered to patients every 2 weeks at 0.01 to 10 mg/kg. Three patients got partial responses; one had hepatocellular carcinoma and two had cutaneous melanoma. Patients treated during dose escalation were battling hepatocellular carcinoma, melanoma, renal cell or head and neck cancer.

This sample comprised CD4+ or CD8+ T cells sorted from blood, obtained in a trial of the OX40 agonist ivuxolimab. The TCR was taken from an adult with an advanced solid tumor such as melanoma, head and neck, liver or kidney cancer. The chain combines TRBV5-6 with TRBJ1-1, with a possible D match to TRBD1 (5 bases). For the CDR3, the DNA is TGTGCCAGCAGCTTGGCCGGGGCAACTGAAGCTTTCTTT. Translation gives CASSLAGATEAFF.